A single sample gave rise to the 30 T cell receptor beta chains below, sequenced in a study of CXCR3-negative and CXCR3-positive naive CD8 T cells (dated by TCRdb to between 2018 and 2020). Broad study findings and their caveats: Compared with CXCR3-negative naive cells, CXCR3-positive naive cells had TRB CDR3s with higher hydrophobicity (lower Kidera factor 4), lower energy, and higher strength and volume indices.

Data came from a NextSeq 550. The Human TCR Profiling Kit (MiLaboratory) was used to make UMI-labeled 5' RACE TRB cDNA libraries. TCRdb reprocessed the reads and assigns one entry to each CDR3 protein sequence, leaving out DNA. The table kept for this sample lists around 50,000 distinct CDR3 sequences. Together, the top ten hold about 0.61% of the sample. The antigens of these receptors remain unknown. The sequenced material came from naive CXCR3+ CD8+ T cells from blood. The cell subset or site label, as the study defines it: CD45RO-CCR7+CD27+CD95- naive CD8+ T cells expressing CXCR3 (TNR3+). The receptors stem from a human donor in good health. Some clones in this sample may be carry-over from other donors' samples.

The gene calls are TRBV9 and TRBJ2-6; checking the TCRdb D call of TRBD1 is not possible without DNA. The germline gives CDR1 SGDLS, CDR2 YYNGEE. CDR3 length: 18 amino acids. The CDR3 region is CASSGTGDRGPGANVLTF. Using reference TRBV9 and TRBJ2-6 for the parts outside the CDR3, the full variable domain is DSGVTQTPKHLITATGQRVTLRCSPRSGDLSVYWYQQSLDQGLQFLIQYYNGEERAKGNILERFSAQQFPDLHSELNLSSLELGDSALYFCASSGTGDRGPGANVLTFGAGSRLTVL.

The V and J genes are TRBV5-1 and TRBJ2-2; checking the TCRdb D call of TRBD1 is not possible without DNA. This CDR3 has 15 amino acids. The germline CDR1 and CDR2 sequences are SGHRS and YFSETQ. The CDR3 loop reads CASSPPRGVTGELFF.

The chain joins TRBV7-6 to TRBJ2-7. CDR3 length equals 14 residues. Per germline, CDR1 SGHVS and CDR2 FNYEAQ. CDR3 in amino acids: CASSETGGSYEQYF.

The V and J genes are TRBV29-1 and TRBJ2-5. This CDR3 is 15 amino acids long. The germline V gene encodes CDR1 SQVTM and CDR2 ANQGSEA. This CDR3 is CSVNWRSGVQETQYF.

The genes are TRBV12-3 or TRBV12-4 and TRBJ1-3. This CDR3 spans 11 amino acids. This CDR3 is CATFFGNTIYF.

V gene TRBV10-3 combines with J gene TRBJ2-6. The CDR3 is made up of 16 amino acids. The germline V gene encodes CDR1 ENHRY and CDR2 SYGVKD. The CDR3: CAISELEGSGANVLTF.

The chain links TRBV4-3 to TRBJ1-2. The CDR3 has 13 residues. CDR1 is LGHNA and CDR2 is YSLEER in the germline V gene. This CDR3 reads CASSLDGVRGYTF.

The chain recombines TRBV5-1 with TRBJ1-1; the TCRdb D gene call, TRBD1, has no DNA to confirm it. CDR3 length equals 17 residues. The germline V gene has CDR1 SGHRS and CDR2 YFSETQ. The CDR3: CASSPPRTGGPHTEAFF.

The V call is TRBV7-9, the J call TRBJ2-7; the TCRdb call, TRBD1, lacks DNA for checking. The CDR3 is 15 amino acids. Germline loops: CDR1 SEHNR, CDR2 FQNEAQ (reference sequence). CDR3 amino acids: CASSPQGEGGYEQYF. Combining the CDR3 with reference TRBV7-9 and TRBJ2-7 gives the whole variable domain DTGVSQNPRHKITKRGQNVTFRCDPISEHNRLYWYRQTLGQGPEFLTYFQNEAQLEKSRLLSDRFSAERPKGSFSTLEIQRTEQGDSAMYLCASSPQGEGGYEQYFGPGTRLTVT.

This rearrangement joins TRBV6-5 to TRBJ2-2. Germline CDR1 and CDR2: MNHEY and SVGAGI. The CDR3 runs to 13 residues. CDR3 loop: CASSYVNTGELFF.

The chain uses TRBV2 and TRBJ2-3; TCRdb's D gene call, TRBD2, goes unchecked for lack of DNA. The germline CDR1 and CDR2 sequences are SNHLY and FYNNEI. The CDR3 sequence is 15 residues long. The CDR3 spells CASSEAASGADTQYF. Filled out from reference TRBV2 and TRBJ2-3, the complete variable domain reads EPEVTQTPSHQVTQMGQEVILRCVPISNHLYFYWYRQILGQKVEFLVSFYNNEISEKSEIFDDQFSVERPDGSNFTLKIRSTKLEDSAMYFCASSEAASGADTQYFGPGTRLTVL.

The V call is TRBV6-5, the J call TRBJ2-3; TCRdb lists TRBD1, though no DNA is available to test this call. Germline V gene lookup returns CDR1 MNHEY and CDR2 SVGAGI. This CDR3 region has 13 residues. The CDR3 region is CASNEGGPDTQYF.

V and J are TRBV20-1 and TRBJ2-2. Germline CDR1 and CDR2: DFQATT and SNEGSKA (reference sequence). This CDR3 contains 13 residues. The CDR3 sequence is CSARESRTGELFF.

The V gene is TRBV20-1, the J gene TRBJ1-5. Germline V gives CDR1 DFQATT, CDR2 SNEGSKA (reference sequence). The CDR3 sequence is 15 residues long. The CDR3 loop reads CSARDTGEGNQPQHF.

This chain uses TRBV4-3 with TRBJ2-7. This CDR3 comprises 13 residues. Germline V gives CDR1 LGHNA, CDR2 YSLEER. This CDR3 is CASSPRITYEQYF.

The chain employs TRBV12-3 or TRBV12-4 and TRBJ1-1; TCRdb lists TRBD1, though no DNA is available to test this call. There are 14 residues in the CDR3. CDR3 residues: CASSLWGADTEAFF.

This sequence joins TRBV27 and TRBJ1-4; TCRdb calls TRBD1, which cannot be checked without DNA. This CDR3 region has 14 residues. From germline, CDR1 is MNHEY and CDR2 SMNVEV (reference sequence). The CDR3 loop reads CASSFGLAQGKLFF. Full variable domain (outside the CDR3, taken from reference TRBV27 and TRBJ1-4): EAQVTQNPRYLITVTGKKLTVTCSQNMNHEYMSWYRQDPGLGLRQIYYSMNVEVTDKGDVPEGYKVSRKEKRNFPLILESPSPNQTSLYFCASSFGLAQGKLFFGSGTQLSVL.

The rearrangement uses TRBV4-3 and TRBJ1-1; TCRdb outputs TRBD1, but without DNA this stays unchecked. Per germline, CDR1 LGHNA and CDR2 YSLEER. The CDR3 spans 16 residues. The CDR3 sequence: CASSQELPGTGTEAFF.

The chain uses TRBV14 and TRBJ2-7; TCRdb designates TRBD1, a call that cannot be tested without DNA. Germline-derived CDR1 and CDR2 are SGHDN and FVKESK. The CDR3 totals 15 residues. CDR3 residues: CASRDTGTGPHEQYF.

CDR3 in amino acids: CASSLVPSGEQYF. The chain has TRBV7-3 and TRBJ2-7. CDR1 and CDR2 (germline): SGHTA, FQGTGA. The CDR3 is 13 residues long.

J is TRBJ2-5 and V is TRBV29-1; TCRdb outputs TRBD1, but without DNA this stays unchecked. The length of the CDR3 is 14 residues. The V gene's germline CDR1 is SQVTM and CDR2 ANQGSEA. CDR3 sequence reads: CSVPPQGALETQYF.

The chain has TRBV29-1 and TRBJ1-2; the TRBD1 assignment by TCRdb is unverifiable without DNA. The germline V gene has CDR1 SQVTM and CDR2 ANQGSEA. The CDR3 contains 14 residues. CDR3 region: CSVEDLWGGYGYTF.

The V call is TRBV4-3, the J call TRBJ2-3; as DNA is missing, the TRBD1 call by TCRdb cannot be tested. CDR1 is LGHNA, CDR2 YSLEER, per germline. The CDR3 covers 14 residues. CDR3 sequence reads: CASSQPRESDTQYF.

J is TRBJ2-7 and V is TRBV6-5. The CDR3 is 14 residues long. In germline, CDR1 is MNHEY, CDR2 SVGAGI. The CDR3 is CASSSLDGYYEQYF.

The genes are TRBV6-2 or TRBV6-3 and TRBJ2-7. CDR1 is MNHEY, CDR2 SVGEGT, per germline. The CDR3 length is 12 residues. CDR3 region: CASSYLIHEQYF.

This chain's CDR3 is CASSHDHEQYF. The chain is built from TRBV18 and TRBJ2-7. The germline CDR1 and CDR2 sequences are KGHSH and LQKENI. The CDR3 contains 11 residues.

The chain is built from TRBV29-1 and TRBJ2-2. CDR3 length equals 14 residues. CDR1 is SQVTM, CDR2 ANQGSEA, per germline. Here the CDR3 reads CSVERQVNTGELFF.

The rearrangement links TRBV6-2 or TRBV6-3 to TRBJ1-1; the D gene TCRdb calls, TRBD1, cannot be checked with no DNA. This CDR3 has 16 amino acids. Germline assignment: CDR1 MNHEY and CDR2 SVGEGT. The CDR3 sequence: CASSYFAGQTNTEAFF.

The CDR3: CASSSPVDSYNEQFF. This sequence joins TRBV7-6 and TRBJ2-1. There are 15 residues in the CDR3. CDR1 and CDR2 from the germline V gene are SGHVS and FNYEAQ.

The chain joins TRBV28 to TRBJ1-4; with no DNA, the TCRdb D assignment of TRBD1 cannot be verified. The germline V gene encodes CDR1 MDHEN and CDR2 SYDVKM. This CDR3 spans 17 amino acids. CDR3 loop: CASSFPGQGATNEKLFF.